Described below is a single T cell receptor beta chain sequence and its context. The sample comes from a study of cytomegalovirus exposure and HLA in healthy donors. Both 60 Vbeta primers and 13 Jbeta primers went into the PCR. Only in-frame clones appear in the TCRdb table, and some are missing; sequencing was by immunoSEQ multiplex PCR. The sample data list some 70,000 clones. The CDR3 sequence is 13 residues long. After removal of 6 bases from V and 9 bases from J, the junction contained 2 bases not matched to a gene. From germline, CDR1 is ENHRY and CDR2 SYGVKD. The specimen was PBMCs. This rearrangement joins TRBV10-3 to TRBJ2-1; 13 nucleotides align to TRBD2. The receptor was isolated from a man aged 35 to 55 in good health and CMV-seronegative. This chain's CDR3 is CAIRRTSGGEQFF. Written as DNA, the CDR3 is TGTGCCATCAGGAGGACTAGCGGGGGTGAGCAGTTCTTC.